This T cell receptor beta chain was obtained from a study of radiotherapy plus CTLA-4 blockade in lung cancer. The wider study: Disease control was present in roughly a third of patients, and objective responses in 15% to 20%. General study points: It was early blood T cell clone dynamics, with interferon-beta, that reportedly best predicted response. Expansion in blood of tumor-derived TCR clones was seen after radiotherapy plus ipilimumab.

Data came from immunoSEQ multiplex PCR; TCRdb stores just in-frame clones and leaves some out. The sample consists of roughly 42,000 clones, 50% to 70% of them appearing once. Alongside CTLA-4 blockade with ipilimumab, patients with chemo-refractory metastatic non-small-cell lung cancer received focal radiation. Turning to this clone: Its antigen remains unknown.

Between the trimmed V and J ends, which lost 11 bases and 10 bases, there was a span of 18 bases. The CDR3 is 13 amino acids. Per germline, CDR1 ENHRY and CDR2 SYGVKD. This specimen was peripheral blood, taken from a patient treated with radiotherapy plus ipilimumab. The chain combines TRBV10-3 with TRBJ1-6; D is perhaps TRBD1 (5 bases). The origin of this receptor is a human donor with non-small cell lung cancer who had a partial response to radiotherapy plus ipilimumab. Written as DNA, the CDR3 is TGTGCCGCGAGAGGGGAGGCCCAATCACCCCTCCACTTT. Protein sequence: CAARGEAQSPLHF.